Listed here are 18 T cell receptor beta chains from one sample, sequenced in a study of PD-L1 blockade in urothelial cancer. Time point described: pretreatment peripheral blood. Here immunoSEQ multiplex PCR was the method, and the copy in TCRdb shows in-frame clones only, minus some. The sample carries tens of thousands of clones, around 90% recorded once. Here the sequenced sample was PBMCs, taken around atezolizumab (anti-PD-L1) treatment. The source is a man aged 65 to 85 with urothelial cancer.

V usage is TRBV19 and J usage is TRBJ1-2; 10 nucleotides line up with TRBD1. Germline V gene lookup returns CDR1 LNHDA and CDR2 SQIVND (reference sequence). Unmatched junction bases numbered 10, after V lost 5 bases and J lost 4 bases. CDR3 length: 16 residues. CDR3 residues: CASSPDRGSRSYGYTF. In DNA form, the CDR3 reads TGTGCCAGTAGTCCGGACAGGGGGAGTAGGAGCTATGGCTACACCTTC.

The DNA for the CDR3 is TGTGCCAGCAGCTTGGTCCCGAGAGGGGAGACCCAGTACTTC. Protein product: CASSLVPRGETQYF. This chain uses TRBV5-5 with TRBJ2-5; the D gene is possibly TRBD2 (5 bases). CDR3 length: 14 amino acids. V was shortened by 0 bases and J by 5 bases, with 11 bases between the two germline ends. CDR1 SGHKS and CDR2 YYEKEE come from the germline V gene (reference sequence).

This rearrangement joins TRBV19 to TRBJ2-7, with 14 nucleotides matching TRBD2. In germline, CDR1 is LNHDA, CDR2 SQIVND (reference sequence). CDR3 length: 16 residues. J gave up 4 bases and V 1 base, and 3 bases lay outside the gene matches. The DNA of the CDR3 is TGTGCCAGTAGTATAGGGGGGACTAGCGGGAGATACGAGCAGTACTTC. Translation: CASSIGGTSGRYEQYF.

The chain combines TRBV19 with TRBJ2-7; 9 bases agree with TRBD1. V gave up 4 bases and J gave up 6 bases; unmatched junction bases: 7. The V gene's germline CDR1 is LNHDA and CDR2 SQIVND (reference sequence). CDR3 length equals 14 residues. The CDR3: CASSTGTGLGEQYF. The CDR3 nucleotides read TGTGCCAGTAGTACCGGGACAGGGCTTGGCGAGCAGTACTTC.

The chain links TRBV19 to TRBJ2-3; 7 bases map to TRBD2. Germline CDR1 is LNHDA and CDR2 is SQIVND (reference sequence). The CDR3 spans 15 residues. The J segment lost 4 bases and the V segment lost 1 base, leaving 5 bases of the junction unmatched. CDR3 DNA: TGTGCCAGTAGTATAGTCGCGGGAGAGGCAGATACGCAGTATTTT. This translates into CASSIVAGEADTQYF. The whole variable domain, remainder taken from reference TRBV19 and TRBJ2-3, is DGGITQSPKYLFRKEGQNVTLSCEQNLNHDAMYWYRQDPGQGLRLIYYSQIVNDFQKGDIAEGYSVSREKKESFPLTVTSAQKNPTAFYLCASSIVAGEADTQYFGPGTRLTVL.

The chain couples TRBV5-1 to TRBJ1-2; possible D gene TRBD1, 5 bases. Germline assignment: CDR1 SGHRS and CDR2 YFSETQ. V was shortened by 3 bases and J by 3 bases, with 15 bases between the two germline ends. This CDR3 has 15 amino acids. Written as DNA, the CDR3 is TGCGCCAGCAGCTCGGGAGGTGGAGGGGACTATGGCTACACCTTC. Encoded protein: CASSSGGGGDYGYTF.

CDR3 residues: CASSLSGSINEQFF. DNA of the CDR3: TGTGCCAGCAGCTTAAGCGGGAGTATAAATGAGCAGTTCTTC. The chain recombines TRBV7-9 with TRBJ2-1; TRBD2 agrees at 8 bases. CDR1 is SEHNR and CDR2 is FQNEAQ in the germline V gene (reference sequence). V lost 2 bases to trimming and J lost 7 bases; unmatched junction nucleotides: 4. The CDR3 runs 14 residues.

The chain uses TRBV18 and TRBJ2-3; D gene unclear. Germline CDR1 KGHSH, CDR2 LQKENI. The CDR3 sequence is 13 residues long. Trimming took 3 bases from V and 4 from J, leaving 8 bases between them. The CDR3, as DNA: TGTGCCAGCTCACCTACATCGTCAGATACGCAGTATTTT. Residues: CASSPTSSDTQYF.

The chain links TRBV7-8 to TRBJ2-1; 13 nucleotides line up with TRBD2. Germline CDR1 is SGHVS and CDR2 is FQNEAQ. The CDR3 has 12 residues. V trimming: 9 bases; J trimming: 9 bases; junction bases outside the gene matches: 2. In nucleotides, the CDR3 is TGTGCCAGTGGACTAGCGGGAGTTGAGCAGTTCTTC. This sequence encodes CASGLAGVEQFF.

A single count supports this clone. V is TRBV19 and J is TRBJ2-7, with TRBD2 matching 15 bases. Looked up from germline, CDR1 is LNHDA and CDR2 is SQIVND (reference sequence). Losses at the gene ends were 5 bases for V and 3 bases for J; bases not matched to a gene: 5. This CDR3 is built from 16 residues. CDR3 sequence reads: CASSGRTSGRGYEQYF. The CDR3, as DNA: TGTGCCAGTAGTGGACGGACTAGCGGGAGGGGCTACGAGCAGTACTTC.

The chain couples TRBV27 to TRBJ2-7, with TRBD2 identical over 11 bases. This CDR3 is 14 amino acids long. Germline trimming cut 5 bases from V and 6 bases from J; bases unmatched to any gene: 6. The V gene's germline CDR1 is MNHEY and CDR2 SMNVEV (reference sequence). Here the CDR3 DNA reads TGTGCCAGCAGTGTAGGTGGACTAGCGGGCGAGCAGTACTTC. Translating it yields CASSVGGLAGEQYF.

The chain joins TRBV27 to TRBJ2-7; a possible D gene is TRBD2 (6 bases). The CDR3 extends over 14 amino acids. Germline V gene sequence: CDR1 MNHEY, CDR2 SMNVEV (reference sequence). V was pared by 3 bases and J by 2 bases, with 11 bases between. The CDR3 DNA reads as TGTGCCAGCAGTTTGGGGGGAGCCGCCTACGAGCAGTACTTC. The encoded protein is CASSLGGAAYEQYF.

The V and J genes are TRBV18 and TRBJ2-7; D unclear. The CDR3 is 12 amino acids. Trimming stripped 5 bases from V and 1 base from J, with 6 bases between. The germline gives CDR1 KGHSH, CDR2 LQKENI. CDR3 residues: CASSTTSYEQYF. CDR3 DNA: TGTGCCAGCTCAACGACTTCCTACGAGCAGTACTTC.

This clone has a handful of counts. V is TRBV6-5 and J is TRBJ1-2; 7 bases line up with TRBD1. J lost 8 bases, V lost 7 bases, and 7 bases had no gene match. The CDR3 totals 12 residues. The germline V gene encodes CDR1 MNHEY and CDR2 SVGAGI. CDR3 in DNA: TGTGCCAGCAAACAGGGGTGGGAAGGCTACACCTTC. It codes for CASKQGWEGYTF.

The chain's CDR3 is CASSLDPTGKRYEQYF. The CDR3, as DNA: TGTGCCAGCAGCTTAGACCCGACAGGGAAGAGGTACGAGCAGTACTTC. The chain carries TRBV7-2 and TRBJ2-7; 7 positions agree with TRBD1. V shed 1 base, J shed 4 bases, and the junction held 10 bases outside the gene matches. Looked up from germline, CDR1 is SGHTA and CDR2 is FQGNSA. The CDR3 totals 16 residues.

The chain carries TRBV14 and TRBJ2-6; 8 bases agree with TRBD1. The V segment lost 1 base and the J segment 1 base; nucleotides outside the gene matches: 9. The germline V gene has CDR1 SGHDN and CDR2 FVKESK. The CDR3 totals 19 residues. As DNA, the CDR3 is TGTGCCAGCAGCCAAGGATATACAGGGGGAACATCTGGGGCCAACGTCCTGACTTTC. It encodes CASSQGYTGGTSGANVLTF. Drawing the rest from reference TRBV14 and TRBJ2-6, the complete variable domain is EAGVTQFPSHSVIEKGQTVTLRCDPISGHDNLYWYRRVMGKEIKFLLHFVKESKQDESGMPNNRFLAERTGGTYSTLKVQPAELEDSGVYFCASSQGYTGGTSGANVLTFGAGSRLTVL.

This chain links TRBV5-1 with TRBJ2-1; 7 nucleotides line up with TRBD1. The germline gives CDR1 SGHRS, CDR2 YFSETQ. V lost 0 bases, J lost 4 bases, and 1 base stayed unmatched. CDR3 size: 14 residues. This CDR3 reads CASSLDRGYNEQFF. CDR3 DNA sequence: TGCGCCAGCAGCTTGGACAGGGGTTACAATGAGCAGTTCTTC.

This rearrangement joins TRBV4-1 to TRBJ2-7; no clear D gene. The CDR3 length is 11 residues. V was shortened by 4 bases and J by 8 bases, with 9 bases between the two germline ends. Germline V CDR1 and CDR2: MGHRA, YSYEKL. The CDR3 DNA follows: TGCGCCAGCAGCCGAGAGGCCCAGCAGTACTTC. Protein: CASSREAQQYF.